The rows below give T cell receptor beta chains drawn from one sample of a study of T-cell reconstitution after alpha-beta-depleted transplantation in children. Each CDR3 protein is one row after TCRdb ran MiXCR on the PCR reads. The profile covers about 980,000 distinct CDR3 sequences, with less than 30% appearing a single time and roughly 30% taken by the ten largest. This specimen was PBMCs, mostly from graft donor cells, taken 360 days after TCRalphabeta/CD19-depleted stem cell transplant. All receptors derive from a boy younger than two who had a stem cell transplant for SCID, so the T cells may come from the graft donor. Each CDR3 is given with its conserved first and last residue. Fields, in order: clone size, D gene, V gene, J gene, CDR3 DNA, CDR3 protein. The D gene is left open where the match is weak. Clone size appears in some rows only: once, few, many, or a class for an expanded clone.

few	.	TRBV7-2	TRBJ2-7	TGTGCCAGCAGCTCCGAGCAGGACTGGAACCCCTACGAGCAGTACTTC	CASSSEQDWNPYEQYF
.	.	TRBV12-3/TRBV12-4	TRBJ2-5	TGTGCCAGCAGTTTGCTCAGGGACATCCAAGAGACCCAGTACTTC	CASSLLRDIQETQYF
.	.	TRBV7-9	TRBJ2-1	TGTGCCAGCAGCCCCCGGTTGGGGCAACTTCGCTCTGAGCAGTTCTTC	CASSPRLGQLRSEQFF
few	TRBD1	TRBV12-3/TRBV12-4	TRBJ2-7	TGTGCCAGCAGTCCCGACAGGGTCCACGAGCAGTACTTC	CASSPDRVHEQYF
.	.	TRBV20-1	TRBJ1-6	TGCAGTGCTAGAGAATGGGACTATAATTCACCCCTCCACTTT	CSAREWDYNSPLHF
.	.	TRBV20-1	TRBJ1-1	TGCAGTGCTGGGACGGGATGGGATGGGACTGAAGCTTTCTTT	CSAGTGWDGTEAFF
.	.	TRBV5-1	TRBJ2-1	TGCGCCAGCAGCTTCCTAGCCCCTCACAATGAGCAGTTCTTC	CASSFLAPHNEQFF
few	.	TRBV20-1	TRBJ1-5	TGCAGTGCCCTGCCCTCCGGGGACGGCCAGCCCCAGCATTTT	CSALPSGDGQPQHF
.	.	TRBV4-1	TRBJ1-2	TGCGCCAGCAGCCGTCGAAGGGGGACCGGGACATCTTCGATCTATGGCTACACCTTC	CASSRRRGTGTSSIYGYTF
.	TRBD2	TRBV27	TRBJ2-1	TGTGCCAGCAGTTTATCCCTGCTAGCGGGAGCCGGTGAGCAGTTCTTC	CASSLSLLAGAGEQFF
.	TRBD1	TRBV27	TRBJ2-7	TGTGCCAGCAGCCAAGGGTTCCGGGACAGGGCCTCCTACGAGCAGTACTTC	CASSQGFRDRASYEQYF
.	.	TRBV10-3	TRBJ1-2	TGTGCCATCAGTGGTTACGGACAGACAGCTAACTATGGCTACACCTTC	CAISGYGQTANYGYTF
few	TRBD1	TRBV6-5	TRBJ1-4	TGTGCCAGCAGTTCCATAAAAGGGGGCTTAGGAAAACTGTTTTTT	CASSSIKGGLGKLFF
.	.	TRBV9	TRBJ1-1	TGTGCCAGCAGCGTAGAAGGGGGGAAGAACACTGAAGCTTTCTTT	CASSVEGGKNTEAFF
.	TRBD1	TRBV5-6	TRBJ2-3	TGTGCCAGCAGTCAGACAGGGGCCACAGATACGCAGTATTTT	CASSQTGATDTQYF
.	.	TRBV29-1	TRBJ1-2	TGCAGCGTTGATAACCTCAATGGCTACACCTTC	CSVDNLNGYTF
.	.	TRBV14	TRBJ2-1	TGTGCCAGCAGCCAAGTCCAGACCTTGGGGGAGCAGTTCTTC	CASSQVQTLGEQFF
.	TRBD1	TRBV5-6	TRBJ2-1	TGTGCCACCACGACAGGGGGCAATGAGCAGTTCTTC	CATTTGGNEQFF